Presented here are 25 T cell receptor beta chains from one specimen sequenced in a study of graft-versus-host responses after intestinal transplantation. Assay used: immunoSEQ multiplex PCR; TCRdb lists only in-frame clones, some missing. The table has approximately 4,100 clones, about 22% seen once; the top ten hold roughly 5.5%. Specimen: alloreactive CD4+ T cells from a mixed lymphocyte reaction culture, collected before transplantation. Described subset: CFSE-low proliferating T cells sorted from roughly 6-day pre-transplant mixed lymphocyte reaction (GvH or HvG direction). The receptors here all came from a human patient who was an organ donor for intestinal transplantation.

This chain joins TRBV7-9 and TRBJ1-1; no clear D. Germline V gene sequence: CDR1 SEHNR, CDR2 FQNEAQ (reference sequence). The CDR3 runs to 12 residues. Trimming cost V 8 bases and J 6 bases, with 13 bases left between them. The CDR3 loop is CASGRSVAEAFF. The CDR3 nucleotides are TGTGCCAGCGGTAGGAGTGTCGCTGAAGCTTTCTTT. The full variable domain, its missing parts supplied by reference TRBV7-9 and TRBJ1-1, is DTGVSQNPRHKITKRGQNVTFRCDPISEHNRLYWYRQTLGQGPEFLTYFQNEAQLEKSRLLSDRFSAERPKGSFSTLEIQRTEQGDSAMYLCASGRSVAEAFFGQGTRLTVV.

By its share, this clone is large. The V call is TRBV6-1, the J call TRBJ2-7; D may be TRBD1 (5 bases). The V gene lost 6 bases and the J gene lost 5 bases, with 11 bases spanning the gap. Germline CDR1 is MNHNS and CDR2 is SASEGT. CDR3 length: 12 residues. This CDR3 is CASSPRVHEQYV. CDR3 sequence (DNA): TGTGCCAGCAGCCCCAGGGTCCACGAGCAGTACGTC.

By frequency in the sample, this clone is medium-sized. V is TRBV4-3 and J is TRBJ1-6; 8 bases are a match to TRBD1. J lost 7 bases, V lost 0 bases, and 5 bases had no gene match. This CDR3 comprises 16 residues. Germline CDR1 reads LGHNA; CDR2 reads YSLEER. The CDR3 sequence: CASSQDPTGGNSPLHF. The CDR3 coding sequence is TGCGCCAGCAGCCAAGATCCCACAGGGGGGAATTCACCCCTCCACTTT.

This CDR3 reads CASSPSDSSYNSPLHF. The CDR3 DNA sequence: TGTGCCAGCAGCCCCTCGGACAGCTCCTATAATTCACCCCTCCACTTT. This sequence joins TRBV27 and TRBJ1-6; D is possibly TRBD1 (6 bases). There are 16 residues in the CDR3. V shed 6 bases and J shed 0 bases, with 12 bases lying between them. The germline V gene has CDR1 MNHEY and CDR2 SMNVEV (reference sequence).

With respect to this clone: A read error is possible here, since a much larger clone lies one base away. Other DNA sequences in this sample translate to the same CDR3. CDR3 residues: CAWKGQGFGYTF. Written as DNA, the CDR3 is TGTGCCTGGAAGGGGCAGGGTTTTGGCTACACCTTC. The chain carries TRBV30 and TRBJ1-2, with a tentative D call TRBD1 (5 bases). The CDR3 has 12 residues. V was trimmed by 4 bases and J by 7 bases, leaving 13 bases between them. Germline lookup yields CDR1 GTSNPN and CDR2 SVGIG (reference sequence).

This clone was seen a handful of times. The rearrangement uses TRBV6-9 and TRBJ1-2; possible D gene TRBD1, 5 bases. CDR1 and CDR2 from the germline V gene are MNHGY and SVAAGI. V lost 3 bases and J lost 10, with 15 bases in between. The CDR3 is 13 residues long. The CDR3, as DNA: TGTGCCAGCAGTTACACCGGGGGTCCAGACTACACCTTC. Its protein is CASSYTGGPDYTF.

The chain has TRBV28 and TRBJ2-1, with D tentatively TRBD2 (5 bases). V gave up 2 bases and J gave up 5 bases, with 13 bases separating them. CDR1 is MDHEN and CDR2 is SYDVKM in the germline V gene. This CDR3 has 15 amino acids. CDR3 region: CASSLSLYGNNEQFF. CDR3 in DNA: TGTGCCAGCAGTTTAAGTCTTTACGGGAACAATGAGCAGTTCTTC.

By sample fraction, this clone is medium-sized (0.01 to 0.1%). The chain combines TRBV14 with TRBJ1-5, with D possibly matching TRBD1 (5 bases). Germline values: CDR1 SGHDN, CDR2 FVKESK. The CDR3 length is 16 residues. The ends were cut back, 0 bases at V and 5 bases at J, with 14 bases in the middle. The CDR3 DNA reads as TGTGCCAGCAGCCAAGAGGGGGGGGAACGGCATCAGCCCCAGCATTTT. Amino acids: CASSQEGGERHQPQHF.

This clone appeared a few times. CDR3 coding DNA: TGTGCCAGCAGTAAGGACAGGGATTCACCCCTCCACTTT. Amino acid sequence: CASSKDRDSPLHF. This chain links TRBV2 with TRBJ1-6, with TRBD1 identical over 8 bases. The CDR3 extends over 13 amino acids. Trimming at V came to 5 bases and at J to 8 bases, leaving 2 bases not matched to a gene. Looked up from germline, CDR1 is SNHLY and CDR2 is FYNNEI.

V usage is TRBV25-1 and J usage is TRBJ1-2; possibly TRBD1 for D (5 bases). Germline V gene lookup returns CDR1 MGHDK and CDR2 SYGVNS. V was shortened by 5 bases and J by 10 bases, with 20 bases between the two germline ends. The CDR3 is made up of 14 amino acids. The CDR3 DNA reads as TGTGCCAGCAGTTACGAGCTCCAGGGTTTCGACTACACCTTC. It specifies CASSYELQGFDYTF.

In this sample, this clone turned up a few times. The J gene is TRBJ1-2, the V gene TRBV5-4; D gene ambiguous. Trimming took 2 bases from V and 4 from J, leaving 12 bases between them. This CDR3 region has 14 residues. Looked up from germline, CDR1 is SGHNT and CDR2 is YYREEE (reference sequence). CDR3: CASSFGATTYGYTF. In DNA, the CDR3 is TGTGCCAGCAGCTTCGGCGCCACTACCTATGGCTACACCTTC.

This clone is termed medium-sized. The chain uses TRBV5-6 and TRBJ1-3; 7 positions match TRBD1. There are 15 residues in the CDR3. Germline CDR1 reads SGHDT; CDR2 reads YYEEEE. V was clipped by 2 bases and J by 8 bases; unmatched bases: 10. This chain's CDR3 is CASSFPGTGEDTIYF. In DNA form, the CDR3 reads TGTGCCAGCAGCTTCCCCGGTACAGGGGAAGACACCATATATTTT.

The CDR3 reads CASSFVGGDYEQYV. The CDR3 coding sequence is TGTGCCAGCAGCTTTGTCGGGGGGGATTACGAGCAGTACGTC. The chain links TRBV7-2 to TRBJ2-7; 8 bases map to TRBD2. Germline V gene data show CDR1 as SGHTA and CDR2 as FQGNSA. The V gene end was trimmed by 3 bases and the J gene end by 4 bases; junction bases not matched to a gene: 5. The length of the CDR3 is 14 residues.

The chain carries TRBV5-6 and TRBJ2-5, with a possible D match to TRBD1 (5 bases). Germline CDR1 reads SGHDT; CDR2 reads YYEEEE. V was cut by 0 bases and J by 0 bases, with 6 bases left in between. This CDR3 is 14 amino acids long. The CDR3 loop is CASSLDRYQETQYF. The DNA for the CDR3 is TGTGCCAGCAGCTTGGACAGGTACCAAGAGACCCAGTACTTC.

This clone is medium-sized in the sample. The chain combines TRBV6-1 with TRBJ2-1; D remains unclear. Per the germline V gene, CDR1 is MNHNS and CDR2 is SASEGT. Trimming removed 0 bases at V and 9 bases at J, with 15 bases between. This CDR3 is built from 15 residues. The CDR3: CASSEAINSGGEQFF. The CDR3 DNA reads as TGTGCCAGCAGTGAAGCAATAAATTCTGGCGGTGAGCAGTTCTTC.

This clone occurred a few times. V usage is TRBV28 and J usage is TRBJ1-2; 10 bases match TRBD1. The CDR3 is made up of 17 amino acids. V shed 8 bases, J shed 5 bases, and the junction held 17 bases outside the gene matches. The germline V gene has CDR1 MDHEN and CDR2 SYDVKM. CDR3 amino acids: CASYLGGATGGGYGYTF. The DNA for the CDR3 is TGTGCCAGCTACCTAGGGGGGGCGACAGGGGGCGGGTATGGCTACACCTTC.

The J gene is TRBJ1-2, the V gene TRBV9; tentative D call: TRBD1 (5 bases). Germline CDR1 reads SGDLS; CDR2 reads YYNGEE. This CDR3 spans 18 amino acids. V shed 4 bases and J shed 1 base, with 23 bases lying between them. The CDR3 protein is CASSSLGGTETFNYGYTF. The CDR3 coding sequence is TGTGCCAGCAGCTCCTTGGGAGGGACGGAGACTTTTAACTATGGCTACACCTTC.

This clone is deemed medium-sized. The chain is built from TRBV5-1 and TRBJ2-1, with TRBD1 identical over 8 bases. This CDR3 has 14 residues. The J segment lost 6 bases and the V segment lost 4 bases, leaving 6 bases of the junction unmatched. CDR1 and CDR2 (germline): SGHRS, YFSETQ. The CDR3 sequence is CASSLNGQGNEQFF. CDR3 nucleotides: TGCGCCAGCAGCCTCAATGGACAGGGCAATGAGCAGTTCTTC. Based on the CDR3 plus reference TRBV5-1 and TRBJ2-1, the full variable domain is KAGVTQTPRYLIKTRGQQVTLSCSPISGHRSVSWYQQTPGQGLQFLFEYFSETQRNKGNFPGRFSGRQFSNSRSEMNVSTLELGDSALYLCASSLNGQGNEQFFGPGTRLTVL.

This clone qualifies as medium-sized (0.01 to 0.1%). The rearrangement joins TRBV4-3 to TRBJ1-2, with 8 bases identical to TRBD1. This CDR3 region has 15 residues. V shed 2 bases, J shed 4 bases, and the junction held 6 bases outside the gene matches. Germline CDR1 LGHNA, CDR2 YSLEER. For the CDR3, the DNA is TGCGCCAGCAGCCAACTCCCAGGGGGCGGCTATGGCTACACCTTC. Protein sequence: CASSQLPGGGYGYTF.

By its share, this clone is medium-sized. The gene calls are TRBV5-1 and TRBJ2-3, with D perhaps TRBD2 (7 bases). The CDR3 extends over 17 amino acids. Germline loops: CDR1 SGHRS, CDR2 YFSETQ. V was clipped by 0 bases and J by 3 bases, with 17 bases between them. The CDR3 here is CASSLGGGAGGTDTQYF. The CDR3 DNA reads TGCGCCAGCAGCTTGGGCGGGGGCGCTGGAGGGACAGATACGCAGTATTTT.

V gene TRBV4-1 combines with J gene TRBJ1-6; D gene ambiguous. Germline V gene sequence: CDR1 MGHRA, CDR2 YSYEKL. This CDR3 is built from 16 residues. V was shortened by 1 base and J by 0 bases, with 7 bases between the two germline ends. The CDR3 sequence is CASSQGGSSYNSPLHF. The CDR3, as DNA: TGCGCCAGCAGCCAAGGAGGGAGCTCCTATAATTCACCCCTCCACTTT.

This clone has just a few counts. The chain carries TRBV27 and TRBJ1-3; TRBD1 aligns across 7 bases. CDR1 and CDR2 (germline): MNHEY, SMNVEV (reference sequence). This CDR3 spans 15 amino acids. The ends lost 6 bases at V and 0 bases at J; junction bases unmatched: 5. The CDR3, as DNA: TGTGCCAGCAGACCACAGGGGAACTCTGGAAACACCATATATTTT. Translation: CASRPQGNSGNTIYF.

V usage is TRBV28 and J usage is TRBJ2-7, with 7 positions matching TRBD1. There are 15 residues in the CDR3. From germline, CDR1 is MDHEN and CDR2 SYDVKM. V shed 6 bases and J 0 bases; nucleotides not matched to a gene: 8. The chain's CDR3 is CASSTGTASSYEQYV. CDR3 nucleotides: TGTGCCAGCAGCACCGGGACAGCAAGCTCCTACGAGCAGTACGTC.

CDR3 bases: TGTGCCAGCAGCTTAGCGGTCCGAAACACTGAAGCTTTCTTT. Translation: CASSLAVRNTEAFF. This sequence joins TRBV11-3 and TRBJ1-1; D not resolved. V gave up 1 base and J gave up 2 bases, with 8 bases separating them. Germline V gene data show CDR1 as SGHNT and CDR2 as YENEEA. The CDR3 consists of 14 residues.

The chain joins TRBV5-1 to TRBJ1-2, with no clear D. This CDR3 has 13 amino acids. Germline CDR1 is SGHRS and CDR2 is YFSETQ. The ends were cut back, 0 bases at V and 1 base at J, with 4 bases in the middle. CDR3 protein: CASSLGVNYGYTF. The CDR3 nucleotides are TGCGCCAGCAGCTTGGGAGTTAACTATGGCTACACCTTC.